Listed here are 6 T cell receptor beta chains from one sample, sequenced in a study of blood T cell repertoires in COVID-19. The data were produced by immunoSEQ multiplex PCR, yet TCRdb's version contains in-frame clones alone and is incomplete. In the table there are tens of thousands of clones, approximately 83% of which are singletons. The specimen sequenced was peripheral blood. Source of these receptors: a woman aged 55-70 years with acute or convalescent COVID-19.

This rearrangement joins TRBV5-4 to TRBJ1-6; TRBD1 might be the D (6 bases). The CDR3 has 15 amino acids. CDR1 is SGHNT, CDR2 YYREEE, per germline (reference sequence). V lost 0 bases, J lost 4 bases, and 8 bases lay in between. CDR3 sequence: CASSLGGHYNSPLHF. In DNA, the CDR3 is TGTGCCAGCAGCTTGGGGGGGCATTATAATTCACCCCTCCACTTT.

This chain links TRBV9 with TRBJ1-2; D possibly corresponds to TRBD1 (6 bases). Trimming removed 4 bases from V and 5 bases from J, with 9 bases in between. Germline V gene data show CDR1 as SGDLS and CDR2 as YYNGEE. The CDR3 extends over 12 amino acids. The CDR3 DNA reads as TGTGCCAGCAGCTCTCAGGGGTATGGCTACACCTTC. Translation: CASSSQGYGYTF.

This clone was seen only once. The genes are TRBV28 and TRBJ1-2, with TRBD1 matching over 9 bases. There are 14 residues in the CDR3. With V trimmed by 7 bases and J by 8 bases, 11 bases remained unmatched. Germline CDR1 reads MDHEN; CDR2 reads SYDVKM. The CDR3, as DNA: TGTGCCAGCAATCGACAGGGGGTTTCCCAAGGCTACACCTTC. As protein: CASNRQGVSQGYTF.

This chain joins TRBV19 and TRBJ2-2; D is uncertain. CDR3 length: 15 amino acids. Germline-derived CDR1 and CDR2 are LNHDA and SQIVND (reference sequence). V lost 7 bases and J lost 7, with 19 bases in between. This chain's CDR3 is CASTRVSTAIGELFF. The CDR3 bases are TGTGCCAGTACCCGGGTCAGCACGGCAATCGGGGAGCTGTTTTTT. The full variable domain, in which reference TRBV19 and TRBJ2-2 provide the parts outside the CDR3, is DGGITQSPKYLFRKEGQNVTLSCEQNLNHDAMYWYRQDPGQGLRLIYYSQIVNDFQKGDIAEGYSVSREKKESFPLTVTSAQKNPTAFYLCASTRVSTAIGELFFGEGSRLTVL.

The chain carries TRBV7-2 and TRBJ1-1; no clear D. V was pared by 2 bases and J by 6 bases, with 10 bases between. The germline gives CDR1 SGHTA, CDR2 FQGNSA. The CDR3 is 13 amino acids. In DNA, the CDR3 is TGTGCCAGCAGCTTACCCTCAACTTCTGAAGCTTTCTTT. Amino acids: CASSLPSTSEAFF.

The chain couples TRBV9 to TRBJ1-2, with D maybe TRBD1 (6 bases). The germline gives CDR1 SGDLS, CDR2 YYNGEE. The V end lost 3 bases, the J end lost 1 base, and 13 bases lay between the germline ends. The CDR3 length is 15 residues. CDR3 coding DNA: TGTGCCAGCAGCGCCGGGACATCTAGTAACTATGGCTACACCTTC. Its translation is CASSAGTSSNYGYTF.